This T cell receptor (beta chain) was recovered during a study of cytomegalovirus exposure and HLA in healthy donors. This CDR3 is 12 amino acids long. The V end was cut by 3 bases, the J end by 8 bases, with 7 bases between. Germline CDR1 and CDR2: SNHLY and FYNNEI. This PCR relied on a set of 60 Vbeta primers and 13 Jbeta primers. The method was immunoSEQ multiplex PCR; TCRdb's version includes in-frame clones alone and lacks a portion of them. In the table there are 85,000 to 120,000 clones, roughly 80% of which are singletons. The TCR was taken from a man in his forties or fifties in good health and CMV-seronegative. V and J are TRBV2 and TRBJ2-2; D is uncertain. The sample was PBMCs. The DNA for the CDR3 is TGTGCCAGCAGTGATGTCGCGGGGGAGCTGTTTTTT. Translation gives CASSDVAGELFF.